Each of the 19 T cell receptor beta chains below was sequenced from the same sample in a study of cytomegalovirus exposure and HLA in healthy donors. PCR was performed using 60 Vbeta and 13 Jbeta primers. Measured with immunoSEQ multiplex PCR; TCRdb has only the in-frame clones, and not every one. The sample has roughly 110,000 clones; 65% to 80% are singletons. Specimen: PBMCs. The source is a man aged 55-75 years in good health and CMV-seronegative.

V is TRBV5-4 and J is TRBJ2-5; D is possibly TRBD1 (6 bases). The V end lost 4 bases, the J end lost 2 bases, and 15 bases lay between the germline ends. The CDR3 spans 15 residues. Germline values: CDR1 SGHNT, CDR2 YYREEE (reference sequence). The CDR3 spells CASSRRPGTQETQYF. The CDR3 DNA follows: TGTGCCAGCAGCCGGAGGCCTGGGACACAAGAGACCCAGTACTTC.

This clone was detected a few times. V usage is TRBV11-2 and J usage is TRBJ1-6; D might be TRBD1 (5 bases). In germline, CDR1 is SGHAT, CDR2 FQNNGV. V lost 5 bases, J lost 6 bases, and 14 bases lay in between. CDR3 size: 15 residues. DNA of the CDR3: TGTGCCAGCAGCCCCCGGACACCAACTAATTCACCCCTCCACTTT. Amino acids: CASSPRTPTNSPLHF.

This chain uses TRBV7-3 with TRBJ2-6; D perhaps matches TRBD1 (6 bases). CDR1 is SGHTA, CDR2 FQGTGA, per germline. V was clipped by 3 bases and J by 0 bases, with 9 bases between them. CDR3 length: 16 residues. Here the CDR3 reads CASSLEQGSGANVLTF. The CDR3 DNA reads TGTGCCAGCAGCTTGGAACAGGGCTCTGGGGCCAACGTCCTGACTTTC.

The chain employs TRBV5-1 and TRBJ2-7; the D gene is possibly TRBD1 (5 bases). V shed 0 bases and J shed 0 bases, with 7 bases lying between them. The CDR3 extends over 14 amino acids. CDR1 and CDR2 from the germline V gene are SGHRS and YFSETQ. The CDR3 is CASSLGQSSYEQYF. The CDR3 nucleotides read TGCGCCAGCAGCTTGGGACAGTCCTCCTACGAGCAGTACTTC. The full variable domain, its missing parts supplied by reference TRBV5-1 and TRBJ2-7, is KAGVTQTPRYLIKTRGQQVTLSCSPISGHRSVSWYQQTPGQGLQFLFEYFSETQRNKGNFPGRFSGRQFSNSRSEMNVSTLELGDSALYLCASSLGQSSYEQYFGPGTRLTVT.

This chain joins TRBV9 and TRBJ1-4; D possibly corresponds to TRBD1 (6 bases). The CDR3 is 14 residues long. Germline lookup yields CDR1 SGDLS and CDR2 YYNGEE. V lost 3 bases and J lost 5, with 11 bases in between. The CDR3, as DNA: TGTGCCAGCAGCGCGGACAGACCGAATGAAAAACTGTTTTTT. Its protein is CASSADRPNEKLFF.

This clone has only one observation. This chain joins TRBV4-3 and TRBJ1-2, with a weak D call TRBD1 (5 bases). CDR1 is LGHNA, CDR2 YSLEER, per germline. Trimming removed 0 bases at V and 4 bases at J, with 21 bases between. This CDR3 has 18 residues. The CDR3 sequence: CASSQDASGLGGSYGYTF. CDR3 bases: TGCGCCAGCAGCCAAGACGCCTCAGGGTTGGGGGGTTCCTATGGCTACACCTTC.

The chain has TRBV6-5 and TRBJ1-6; possibly TRBD1 for D (5 bases). The CDR3 contains 15 residues. V gave up 8 bases and J gave up 16 bases, with 27 bases separating them. In germline, CDR1 is MNHEY, CDR2 SVGAGI. CDR3 in DNA: TGTGCCAGCCGCGGGGCCCCTTACCCTGCCCCGGTTCTCCACTTT. Protein sequence: CASRGAPYPAPVLHF.

This clone showed up just once. This rearrangement joins TRBV7-2 to TRBJ2-2; D not resolved. Trimming cost V 4 bases and J 4 bases, with 13 bases left between them. The CDR3 totals 15 residues. In germline, CDR1 is SGHTA, CDR2 FQGNSA. CDR3 in amino acids: CASSSRLGSTGELFF. The CDR3 DNA reads as TGTGCCAGCAGCTCCCGGCTGGGCAGCACCGGGGAGCTGTTTTTT.

The CDR3 DNA sequence: TGTGCCAGCAGCTTAGGCGGGGGCCGAAGAACACCCACGGGAGAGCAGTACGTC. This sequence encodes CASSLGGGRRTPTGEQYV. The gene calls are TRBV5-4 and TRBJ2-7; weak D call: TRBD2 (7 bases). The germline V gene encodes CDR1 SGHNT and CDR2 YYREEE (reference sequence). This CDR3 comprises 18 residues. Trimming removed 2 bases at V and 7 bases at J, with 28 bases between.

This clone turned up a few times. This chain links TRBV4-3 with TRBJ2-3, with 10 bases identical to TRBD1. CDR3 length equals 16 residues. Germline CDR1 and CDR2: LGHNA and YSLEER. Unmatched junction bases numbered 5, after V lost 3 bases and J lost 2 bases. In DNA form, the CDR3 reads TGCGCCAGCAGCCAGGGACAGGGGCTCCCCACAGATACGCAGTATTTT. It is translated as CASSQGQGLPTDTQYF.

The chain recombines TRBV19 with TRBJ1-5; the D is unclear. V lost 3 bases, J lost 0 bases, and 18 bases lay in between. The CDR3 runs 18 residues. The germline gives CDR1 LNHDA, CDR2 SQIVND (reference sequence). CDR3 in amino acids: CASSMEGGIGDSNQPQHF. CDR3 in DNA: TGTGCCAGTAGTATGGAAGGAGGGATTGGGGATAGCAATCAGCCCCAGCATTTT.

The gene calls are TRBV7-2 and TRBJ1-5; D unresolved. The germline V and J ends were trimmed by 0 bases and 4 bases, with 10 bases remaining between them. Germline V CDR1 and CDR2: SGHTA, FQGNSA. The CDR3 sequence is 15 residues long. The CDR3 bases are TGTGCCAGCAGCTTAGCGGGCGGGATTAATCAGCCCCAGCATTTT. Residues: CASSLAGGINQPQHF.

The J gene is TRBJ1-2, the V gene TRBV5-1, with TRBD1 as a possible D gene (6 bases). In germline, CDR1 is SGHRS, CDR2 YFSETQ. Trimming cost V 3 bases and J 8 bases, with 20 bases left between them. This CDR3 contains 15 residues. CDR3 region: CASSSLSGGSGGYTF. CDR3 sequence (DNA): TGCGCCAGCAGCTCCTTGTCGGGGGGCTCAGGAGGCTACACCTTC.

This chain uses TRBV6-6 with TRBJ2-3; 8 bases are a match to TRBD2. The germline V gene has CDR1 MNHNY and CDR2 SVGAGI (reference sequence). J gave up 4 bases and V 5 bases, and 8 bases lay outside the gene matches. The CDR3 contains 15 residues. The CDR3 bases are TGTGCCAGCAGTACACTTTCGGGGGGGTCAGATACGCAGTATTTT. Its protein product is CASSTLSGGSDTQYF.

V is TRBV18 and J is TRBJ2-1; D remains unclear. In germline, CDR1 is KGHSH, CDR2 LQKENI. The CDR3 consists of 13 residues. V gave up 3 bases and J gave up 3 bases, with 6 bases separating them. CDR3: CASSPPSYNEQFF. CDR3 nucleotide sequence: TGTGCCAGCTCACCCCCCAGCTACAATGAGCAGTTCTTC.

V usage is TRBV5-1 and J usage is TRBJ1-1; D might be TRBD1 (5 bases). Deletions cut 4 bases from V and 6 bases from J, with 13 bases between. The CDR3 runs 13 residues. Germline V lookup: CDR1 SGHRS, CDR2 YFSETQ. CDR3: CASSNQGTPEAFF. The CDR3 nucleotides are TGCGCCAGCAGCAATCAAGGGACTCCTGAAGCTTTCTTT.

This clone was found a few times. The chain links TRBV28 to TRBJ2-1; D gene ambiguous. The CDR3 has 14 amino acids. Trimming removed 1 base at V and 3 bases at J, with 7 bases between. Germline CDR1 reads MDHEN; CDR2 reads SYDVKM. CDR3 protein: CASSLLGGYNEQFF. CDR3 nucleotides: TGTGCCAGCAGTTTATTAGGCGGCTACAATGAGCAGTTCTTC.

The chain uses TRBV2 and TRBJ1-1; possibly TRBD1 for D (5 bases). CDR1 is SNHLY and CDR2 is FYNNEI in the germline V gene. The CDR3 covers 13 residues. V lost 6 bases and J lost 3, with 11 bases in between. CDR3 sequence reads: CASRDITDTEAFF. The DNA of the CDR3 is TGTGCCAGCAGGGACATTACGGACACTGAAGCTTTCTTT.

This chain links TRBV7-9 with TRBJ2-7; 8 bases agree with TRBD1. The CDR3 is 17 residues long. The V and J ends lost 1 base and 5 bases, in that order; junction bases with no gene match: 13. Germline V gene data show CDR1 as SEHNR and CDR2 as FQNEAQ (reference sequence). The CDR3 region has the DNA TGTGCCAGCAGCTTAGTTAGGGAGACAGGGGTTTTCGACGAGCAGTACTTC. It codes for CASSLVRETGVFDEQYF. The whole variable domain, filled in from reference TRBV7-9 and TRBJ2-7, reads DTGVSQNPRHKITKRGQNVTFRCDPISEHNRLYWYRQTLGQGPEFLTYFQNEAQLEKSRLLSDRFSAERPKGSFSTLEIQRTEQGDSAMYLCASSLVRETGVFDEQYFGPGTRLTVT.